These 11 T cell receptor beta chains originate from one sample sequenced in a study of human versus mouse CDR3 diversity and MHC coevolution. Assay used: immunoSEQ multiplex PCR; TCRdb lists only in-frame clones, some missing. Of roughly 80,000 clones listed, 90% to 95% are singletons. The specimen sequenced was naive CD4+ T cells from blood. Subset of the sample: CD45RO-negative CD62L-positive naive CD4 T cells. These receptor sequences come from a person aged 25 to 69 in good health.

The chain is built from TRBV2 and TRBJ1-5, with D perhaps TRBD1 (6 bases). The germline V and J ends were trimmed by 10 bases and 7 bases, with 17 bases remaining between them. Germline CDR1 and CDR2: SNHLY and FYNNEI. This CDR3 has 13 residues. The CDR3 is CATGWDISQPQHF. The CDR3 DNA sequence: TGTGCCACCGGGTGGGACATCTCACAGCCCCAGCATTTT.

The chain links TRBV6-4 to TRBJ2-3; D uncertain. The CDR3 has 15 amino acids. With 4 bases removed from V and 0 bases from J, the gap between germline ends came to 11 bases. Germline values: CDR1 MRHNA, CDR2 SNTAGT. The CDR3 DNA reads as TGTGCCAGCAGTGTACGGGTATCTAGCACAGATACGCAGTATTTT. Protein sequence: CASSVRVSSTDTQYF.

CDR3 sequence: CASSQDRDRGRGSYNEQFF. The DNA of the CDR3 is TGCGCCAGCAGCCAAGACCGGGACAGGGGGCGCGGGTCCTACAATGAGCAGTTCTTC. V and J are TRBV4-3 and TRBJ2-1, with TRBD1 identical over 12 bases. V dropped 0 bases and J dropped 1; count of bases not matched to a gene: 7. Germline lookup yields CDR1 LGHNA and CDR2 YSLEER. The CDR3 contains 19 residues.

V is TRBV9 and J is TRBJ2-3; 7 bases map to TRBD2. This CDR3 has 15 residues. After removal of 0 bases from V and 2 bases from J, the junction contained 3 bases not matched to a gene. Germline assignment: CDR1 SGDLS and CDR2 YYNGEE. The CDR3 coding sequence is TGTGCCAGCAGCGTAGGACTAGCCCCCACAGATACGCAGTATTTT. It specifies CASSVGLAPTDTQYF.

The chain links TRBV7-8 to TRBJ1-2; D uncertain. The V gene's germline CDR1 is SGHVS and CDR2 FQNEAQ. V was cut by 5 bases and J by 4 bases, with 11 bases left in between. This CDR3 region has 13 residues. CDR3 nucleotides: TGTGCCAGCAGCCGAGAGGGCAGCTATGGCTACACCTTC. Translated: CASSREGSYGYTF. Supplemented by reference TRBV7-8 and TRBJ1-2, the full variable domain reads GAGVSQSPRYKVAKRGQDVALRCDPISGHVSLFWYQQALGQGPEFLTYFQNEAQLDKSGLPSDRFFAERPEGSVSTLKIQRTQQEDSAVYLCASSREGSYGYTFGSGTRLTVV.

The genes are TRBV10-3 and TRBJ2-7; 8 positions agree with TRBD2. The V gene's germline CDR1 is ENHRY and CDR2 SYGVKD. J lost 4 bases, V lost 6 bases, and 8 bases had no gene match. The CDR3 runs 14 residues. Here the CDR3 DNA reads TGTGCCATCAGCCAATTAGCGGGGAAGTACGAGCAGTACTTC. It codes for CAISQLAGKYEQYF.

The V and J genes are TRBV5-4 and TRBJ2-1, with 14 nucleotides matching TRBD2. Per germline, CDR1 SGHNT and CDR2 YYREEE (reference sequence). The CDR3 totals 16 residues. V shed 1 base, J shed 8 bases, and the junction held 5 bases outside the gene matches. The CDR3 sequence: CASSLRLAGGLDEQFF. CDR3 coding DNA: TGTGCCAGCAGCTTGCGACTAGCGGGGGGGCTGGATGAGCAGTTCTTC.

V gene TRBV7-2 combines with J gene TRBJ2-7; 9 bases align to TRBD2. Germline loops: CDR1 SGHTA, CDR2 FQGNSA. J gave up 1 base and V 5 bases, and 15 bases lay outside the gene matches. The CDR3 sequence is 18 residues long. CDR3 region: CASSQRGGRALGSYEQYF. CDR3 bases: TGTGCCAGCAGCCAGCGGGGCGGGAGGGCCTTGGGGTCCTACGAGCAGTACTTC. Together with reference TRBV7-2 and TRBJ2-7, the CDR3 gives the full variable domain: GAGVSQSPSNKVTEKGKDVELRCDPISGHTALYWYRQSLGQGLEFLIYFQGNSAPDKSGLPSDRFSAERTGGSVSTLTIQRTQQEDSAVYLCASSQRGGRALGSYEQYFGPGTRLTVT.

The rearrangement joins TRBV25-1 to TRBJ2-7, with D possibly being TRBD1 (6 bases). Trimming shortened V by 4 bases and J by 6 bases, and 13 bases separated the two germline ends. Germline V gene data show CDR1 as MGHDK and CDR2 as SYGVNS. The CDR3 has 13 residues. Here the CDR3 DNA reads TGTGCCAGCAGTGGTTACAGGGTCGGCGAGCAGTACTTC. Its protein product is CASSGYRVGEQYF.

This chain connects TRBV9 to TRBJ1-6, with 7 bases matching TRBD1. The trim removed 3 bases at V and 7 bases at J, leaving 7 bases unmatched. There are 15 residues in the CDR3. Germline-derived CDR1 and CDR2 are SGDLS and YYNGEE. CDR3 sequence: CASSGPGGYNSPLHF. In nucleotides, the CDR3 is TGTGCCAGCAGCGGGCCAGGGGGGTACAATTCACCCCTCCACTTT. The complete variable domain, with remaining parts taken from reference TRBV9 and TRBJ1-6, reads DSGVTQTPKHLITATGQRVTLRCSPRSGDLSVYWYQQSLDQGLQFLIQYYNGEERAKGNILERFSAQQFPDLHSELNLSSLELGDSALYFCASSGPGGYNSPLHFGNGTRLTVT.

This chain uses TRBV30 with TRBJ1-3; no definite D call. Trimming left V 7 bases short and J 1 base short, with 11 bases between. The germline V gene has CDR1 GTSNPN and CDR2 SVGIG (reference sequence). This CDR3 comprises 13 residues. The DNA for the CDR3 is TGTGCCTTCGATAGTACTTCTGGAAACACCATATATTTT. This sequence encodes CAFDSTSGNTIYF.